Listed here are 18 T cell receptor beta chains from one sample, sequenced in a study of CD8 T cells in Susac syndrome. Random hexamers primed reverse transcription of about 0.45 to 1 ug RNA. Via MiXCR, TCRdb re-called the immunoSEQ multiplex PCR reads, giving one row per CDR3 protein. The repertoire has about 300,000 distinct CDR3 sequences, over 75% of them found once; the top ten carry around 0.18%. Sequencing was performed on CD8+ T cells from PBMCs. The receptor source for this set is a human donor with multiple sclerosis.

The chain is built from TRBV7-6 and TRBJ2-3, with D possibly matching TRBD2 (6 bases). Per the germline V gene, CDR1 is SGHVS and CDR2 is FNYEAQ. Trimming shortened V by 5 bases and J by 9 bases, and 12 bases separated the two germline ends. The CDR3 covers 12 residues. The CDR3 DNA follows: TGTGCCAGCAGCCCTGCGGGGAGGACGCAGTATTTT. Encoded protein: CASSPAGRTQYF. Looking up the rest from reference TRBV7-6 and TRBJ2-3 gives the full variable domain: GAGVSQSPRYKVTKRGQDVALRCDPISGHVSLYWYRQALGQGPEFLTYFNYEAQQDKSGLPNDRFSAERPEGSISTLTIQRTEQRDSAMYRCASSPAGRTQYFGPGTRLTVL.

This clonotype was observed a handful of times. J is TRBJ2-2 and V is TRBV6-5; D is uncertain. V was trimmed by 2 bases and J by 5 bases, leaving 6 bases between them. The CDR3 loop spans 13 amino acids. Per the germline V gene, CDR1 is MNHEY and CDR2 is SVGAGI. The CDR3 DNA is TGTGCCAGCAGTTACACATGGACCGGGGAGCTGTTTTTT. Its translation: CASSYTWTGELFF.

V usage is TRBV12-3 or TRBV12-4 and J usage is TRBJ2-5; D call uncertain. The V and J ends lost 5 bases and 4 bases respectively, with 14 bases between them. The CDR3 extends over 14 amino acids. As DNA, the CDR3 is TGTGCCAGCAGTCTTGGGCCCCTGCGAGAGACCCAGTACTTC. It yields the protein CASSLGPLRETQYF.

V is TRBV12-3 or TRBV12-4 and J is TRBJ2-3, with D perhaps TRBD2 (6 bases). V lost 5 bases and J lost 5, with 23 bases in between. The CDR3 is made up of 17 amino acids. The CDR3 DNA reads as TGTGCCAGCAGTCCCAGAACCGGGACTCGGGGGTTAGATACGCAGTATTTT. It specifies CASSPRTGTRGLDTQYF.

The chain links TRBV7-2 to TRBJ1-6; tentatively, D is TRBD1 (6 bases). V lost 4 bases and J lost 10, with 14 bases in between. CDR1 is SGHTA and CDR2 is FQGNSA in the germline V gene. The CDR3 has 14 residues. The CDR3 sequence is CASSSSGGWSPLHF. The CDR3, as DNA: TGTGCCAGCAGCTCCTCGGGGGGCTGGTCACCCCTCCACTTT.

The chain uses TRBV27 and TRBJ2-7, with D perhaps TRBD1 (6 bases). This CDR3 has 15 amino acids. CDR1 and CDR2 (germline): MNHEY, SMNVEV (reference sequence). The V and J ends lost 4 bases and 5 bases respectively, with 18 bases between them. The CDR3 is CASSSNRAGPHEQYF. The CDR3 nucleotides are TGTGCCAGCAGTTCTAACAGGGCGGGCCCCCACGAGCAGTACTTC.

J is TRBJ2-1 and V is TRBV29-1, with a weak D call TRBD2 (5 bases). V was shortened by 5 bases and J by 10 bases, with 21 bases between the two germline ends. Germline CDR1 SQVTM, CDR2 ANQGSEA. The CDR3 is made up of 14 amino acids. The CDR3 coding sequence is TGCAGCGTTCAAGGGTCCGCTGGTAGGAGGGAGCAGTTCTTC. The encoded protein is CSVQGSAGRREQFF.

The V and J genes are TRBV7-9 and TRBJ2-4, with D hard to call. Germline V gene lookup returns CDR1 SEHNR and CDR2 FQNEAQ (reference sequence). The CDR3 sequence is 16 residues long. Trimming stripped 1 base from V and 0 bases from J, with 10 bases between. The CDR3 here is CASSLESGLAKNIQYF. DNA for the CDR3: TGTGCCAGCAGCTTAGAGTCTGGGCTAGCCAAAAACATTCAGTACTTC.

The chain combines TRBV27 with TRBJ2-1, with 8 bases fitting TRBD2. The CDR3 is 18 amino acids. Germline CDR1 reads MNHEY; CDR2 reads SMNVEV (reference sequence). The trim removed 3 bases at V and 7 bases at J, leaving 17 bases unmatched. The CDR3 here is CASSLHHLLGLGSNEQFF. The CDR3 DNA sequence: TGTGCCAGCAGTTTGCACCACCTTCTGGGACTAGGGAGTAATGAGCAGTTCTTC.

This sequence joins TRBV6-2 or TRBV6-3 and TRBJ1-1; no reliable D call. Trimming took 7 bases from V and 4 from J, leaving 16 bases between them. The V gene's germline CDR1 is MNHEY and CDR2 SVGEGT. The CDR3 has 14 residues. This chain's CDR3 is CASTPRTGSTEAFF. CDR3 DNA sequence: TGTGCCAGCACCCCCCGGACTGGGTCCACTGAAGCTTTCTTT.

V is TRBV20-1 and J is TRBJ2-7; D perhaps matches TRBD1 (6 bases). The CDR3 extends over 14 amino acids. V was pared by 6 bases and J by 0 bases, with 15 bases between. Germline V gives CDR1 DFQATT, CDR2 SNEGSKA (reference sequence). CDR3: CSATEGGISYEQYF. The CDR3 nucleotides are TGCAGTGCCACCGAAGGGGGAATCTCCTACGAGCAGTACTTC.

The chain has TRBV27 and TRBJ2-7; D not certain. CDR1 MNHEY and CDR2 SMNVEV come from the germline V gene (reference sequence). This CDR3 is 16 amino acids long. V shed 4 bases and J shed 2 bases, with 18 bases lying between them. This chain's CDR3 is CASSSPRQDPTYEQYF. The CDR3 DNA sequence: TGTGCCAGCAGTTCCCCTCGGCAGGACCCGACCTACGAGCAGTACTTC.

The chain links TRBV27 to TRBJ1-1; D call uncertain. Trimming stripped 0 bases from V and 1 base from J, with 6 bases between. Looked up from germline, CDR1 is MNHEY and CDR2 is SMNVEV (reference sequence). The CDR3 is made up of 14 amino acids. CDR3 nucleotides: TGTGCCAGCAGTTTATCTAAGGGGAACACTGAAGCTTTCTTT. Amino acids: CASSLSKGNTEAFF.

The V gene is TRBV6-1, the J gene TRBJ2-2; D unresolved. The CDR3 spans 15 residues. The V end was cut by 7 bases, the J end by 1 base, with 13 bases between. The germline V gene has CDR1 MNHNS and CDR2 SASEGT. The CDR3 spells CASTPGGENTGELFF. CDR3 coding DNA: TGTGCCAGCACCCCCGGTGGGGAGAACACCGGGGAGCTGTTTTTT.

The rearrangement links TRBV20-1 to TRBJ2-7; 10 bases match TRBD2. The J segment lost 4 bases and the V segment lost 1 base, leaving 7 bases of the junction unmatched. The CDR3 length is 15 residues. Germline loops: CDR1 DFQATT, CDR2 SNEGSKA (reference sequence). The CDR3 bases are TGCAGTGCTAGAGTTGATGGACTAGCGGTGTACGAGCAGTACTTC. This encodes CSARVDGLAVYEQYF.

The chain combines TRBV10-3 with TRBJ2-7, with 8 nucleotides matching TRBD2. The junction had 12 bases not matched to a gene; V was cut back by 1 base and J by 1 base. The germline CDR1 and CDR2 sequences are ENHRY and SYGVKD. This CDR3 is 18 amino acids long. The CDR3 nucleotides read TGTGCCATCAGTGAGTGGGTGATAAAGACTAGCGTATCCTACGAGCAGTACTTC. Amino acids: CAISEWVIKTSVSYEQYF.

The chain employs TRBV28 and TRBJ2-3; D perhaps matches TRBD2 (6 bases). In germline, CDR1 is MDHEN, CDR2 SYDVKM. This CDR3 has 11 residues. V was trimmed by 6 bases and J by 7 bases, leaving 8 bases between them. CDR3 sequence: CASRRDYTQYF. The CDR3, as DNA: TGTGCCAGCAGGAGGGACTATACGCAGTATTTT.

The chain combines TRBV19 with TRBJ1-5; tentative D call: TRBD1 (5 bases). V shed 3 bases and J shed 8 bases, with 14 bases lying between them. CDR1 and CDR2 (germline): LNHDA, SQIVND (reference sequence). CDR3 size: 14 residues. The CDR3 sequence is CASSIGSGVEPQHF. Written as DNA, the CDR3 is TGTGCCAGTAGTATTGGTTCGGGGGTGGAGCCCCAGCATTTT.